This record covers a single T cell receptor (beta chain). Its target is unknown. Unique molecular identifiers were present in the TCR beta cDNA libraries. TCRdb used MiXCR to reprocess the PCR reads, holding one entry per CDR3 protein. There are about 770,000 distinct CDR3 sequences in the sample; around 46% occur only once, and roughly 4.5% lies in the top ten. Germline-derived CDR1 and CDR2 are LGHNA and YSLEER. CDR3 length: 17 amino acids. Unmatched junction bases numbered 12, after V lost 4 bases and J lost 5 bases. The data derive from a study of post-analysis software for immune sequencing data. Study details: The study covered relapsing-remitting, secondary progressive and progressive-relapsing courses of multiple sclerosis. Study-level results: Versus controls, multiple sclerosis patients showed significantly lower diversity (normalized Chao1). Higher frequency in patients than in controls was seen for about five TRBV segments, with TRBV5-6, TRBV5-1 and TRBV20-1 among them.

This TCR derives from a girl under 18 with multiple sclerosis. The chain couples TRBV4-3 to TRBJ2-3; 10 bases map to TRBD2. Sequenced input: blood. The CDR3 loop reads CASSPLRASGREDTQYF. CDR3 sequence (DNA): TGCGCCAGCAGCCCCCTGAGGGCTAGCGGGAGAGAAGATACGCAGTATTTT.